This T cell receptor (beta chain) was captured by sequencing in a study of cytomegalovirus exposure and HLA in healthy donors. About the study: Previous work identified 90 million to 130 million unique TCR beta sequences from about 200 million T cells.

Study-level results: Later work found most CMV-associated TCR beta chains apparently HLA-restricted.

V was pared by 5 bases and J by 5 bases, with 11 bases of the junction left unmatched. There are 16 residues in the CDR3. Germline-derived CDR1 and CDR2 are SGHTA and FQGTGA. Primers: 60 Vbeta forward and 13 Jbeta reverse. Generated by immunoSEQ multiplex PCR, the TCRdb table keeps only in-frame clones and is missing some. The sample yields some 150,000 clones, roughly 72% seen once. Regarding this clone: Antigen unknown.

The chain employs TRBV7-3 and TRBJ2-5, with 10 bases lining up with TRBD2. The sequenced sample was PBMCs. The TCR sequence derives from a man under 40 in good health and CMV-seronegative. The CDR3 spells CASSPQSGGGFETQYF. The CDR3, as DNA: TGTGCCAGCAGCCCCCAGAGCGGGGGGGGTTTTGAGACCCAGTACTTC.